This record looks at one TCR beta chain sequence and its context. V gave up 0 bases and J gave up 6 bases; unmatched junction bases: 9. The CDR3 contains 17 residues. The germline V gene encodes CDR1 MGHRA and CDR2 YSYEKL. This sample was taken from a study of technical replicates of blood from a handful of donors. Sequencing used immunoSEQ multiplex PCR; TCRdb keeps in-frame clones, though not all of them. The table lists under 85,000 clones, 75% to 95% of them singletons. The receptor was isolated from a human donor in good health. Some clones in this sample may be carry-over from other donors' samples. The V and J genes are TRBV4-1 and TRBJ2-3; 10 bases align to TRBD2. Specimen: T cells isolated from PBMCs. The CDR3 reads CASSQDLTSGSSDTQYF. Written as DNA, the CDR3 is TGCGCCAGCAGCCAAGATCTGACTAGCGGGTCTTCGGATACGCAGTATTTT.